This is a list of T cell receptor beta chains from one sample in a study of T-cell memory formation after mild COVID-19. TCRdb called the 5' RACE reads again in MiXCR, with one record for every CDR3 protein. This table has around 300,000 distinct CDR3 sequences, less than 9.5% appearing once. Material for sequencing was PBMCs or a T cell subset sorted from them (not recorded which). These receptors came from a man younger than 35 who had mild COVID-19 (a few samples of this study predate the infection). Cell type and time point are not known. CDR3s include the opening cysteine and the closing phenylalanine or tryptophan. D genes are given only for firm matches. Expanded clones get a size class; other rows say once, few or many, or leave the size out.

>TRBV29-1|.|many|TRBJ1-2
TGCAGCGTTGAACTAGGCTATGGCTACACCTTC
CSVELGYGYTF
>TRBV7-2|.|few|TRBJ1-5
TGTGCCAGCAGCTTGATAACCGCGGGGCGAGGAGATCAGCCCCAGCATTTT
CASSLITAGRGDQPQHF
>TRBV4-1|.|many|TRBJ1-4
TGCGCCAGCAGCCAAGCGCAACAGATGTACGAAAAACTGTTTTTT
CASSQAQQMYEKLFF
>TRBV15|TRBD1|few|TRBJ2-5
TGTGCCACCAGCGGGGGAACAGGGGGTAGCCAAGAGACCCAGTACTTC
CATSGGTGGSQETQYF
>TRBV5-1|TRBD2|.|TRBJ2-3
TGCGCCAGCAGCCTATACAGACTAGCGGGGAGGGAAGATACGCAGTATTTT
CASSLYRLAGREDTQYF
>TRBV12-3/TRBV12-4|.|.|TRBJ1-6
TGTGCCAGCAGCCCAGGAGGGGGAGATTCACCCCTCCACTTT
CASSPGGGDSPLHF
>TRBV11-2|.|.|TRBJ2-2
TGTGCCAGCAGCTTAGGGAGGGGTGGCTTGGATAACACCGGGGAGCTGTTTTTT
CASSLGRGGLDNTGELFF
>TRBV12-3/TRBV12-4|.|many|TRBJ1-5
TGTGCCAGCAGTTCGGAGGGTAGCAATCAGCCCCAGCATTTT
CASSSEGSNQPQHF
>TRBV25-1|.|few|TRBJ2-5
TGTGCCAGCAGTCACTGGACAGAGCCTCAAGAGACCCAGTACTTC
CASSHWTEPQETQYF
>TRBV20-1|.|.|TRBJ1-6
TGCAGTGCCCAATCACAGGCCAGAAGGACACCCCTCCACTTT
CSAQSQARRTPLHF
>TRBV18|.|once|TRBJ1-1
TGTGCCAGCTCACCCAAGGCGAACACTGAAGCTTTCTTT
CASSPKANTEAFF
>TRBV7-2|.|few|TRBJ2-6
TGTGCCAGCAGCCCTCAGGGGGGAGCTGGGGCCAACGTCCTGACTTTC
CASSPQGGAGANVLTF
>TRBV7-2|.|few|TRBJ2-1
TGTGCCAGCAGCTTAGTACGTGGCAACTACAATGAGCAGTTCTTC
CASSLVRGNYNEQFF
>TRBV7-2|.|.|TRBJ1-1
TGTGCCAGCAGCTCAAGGGGGTGGGCTGAAGCTTTCTTT
CASSSRGWAEAFF
>TRBV6-6|.|.|TRBJ1-5
TGTGCCAGCACCCATCTCCAGTGGGGAAGCAATCAGCCCCAGCATTTT
CASTHLQWGSNQPQHF
>TRBV10-3|.|.|TRBJ2-3
TGTGCCATCAGTGACGGGCTAGCTTCAGATACGCAGTATTTT
CAISDGLASDTQYF
>TRBV29-1|.|.|TRBJ1-2
TGCAGCGTTGAAGATGGGTCCACTGTCCACACCTTC
CSVEDGSTVHTF
>TRBV20-1|.|.|TRBJ1-4
TGCAGTGCTAGAGCCGGGAGCTATAATGAAAAACTGTTTTTT
CSARAGSYNEKLFF
>TRBV5-6|TRBD1|.|TRBJ2-7
TGTGCCAGCACGTACGCCGGGACAGGGGGCGAGCAGTACTTC
CASTYAGTGGEQYF
>TRBV12-3/TRBV12-4|TRBD1|many|TRBJ2-5
TGTGCCAGCCGTACAGGGGTAGTAGCAGAGACCCAGTACTTC
CASRTGVVAETQYF
>TRBV7-8|TRBD1|.|TRBJ2-3
TGTGCCAGCAGCTTACAGGGGGCTGTCGCCACAGATACGCAGTATTTT
CASSLQGAVATDTQYF
>TRBV9|.|few|TRBJ2-5
TGTGCCAGCAGCGTAGAAATCGGTGTGGAGACCCAGTACTTC
CASSVEIGVETQYF
>TRBV9|.|.|TRBJ2-5
TGTGCCAGCAGCTCCCAGACTAGTCGGGAGACCCAGTACTTC
CASSSQTSRETQYF
>TRBV7-2|.|few|TRBJ2-7
TGTGCCAGCAGCCCCCAGACCGACTCCGCCTACGAGCAGTACTTC
CASSPQTDSAYEQYF
>TRBV29-1|TRBD2|few|TRBJ2-2
TGCAGTGGGTCGACTAGCACGAACACCGGGGAGCTGTTTTTT
CSGSTSTNTGELFF
>TRBV11-2|.|.|TRBJ2-5
TGTGCCAGCAGCTTATATCAGGGGATGGTGGAGACCCAGTACTTC
CASSLYQGMVETQYF
>TRBV30|TRBD2|.|TRBJ2-7
TGTGCCTGGATGGCGGGGGGCCTATACGAGCAGTACTTC
CAWMAGGLYEQYF
>TRBV5-1|.|many|TRBJ2-5
.
CASILVAGKEETQYF
>TRBV5-5|.|few|TRBJ1-5
TGTGCCAGCAGCTCGGGGCAAAATCAGCCCCAGCATTTT
CASSSGQNQPQHF
>TRBV7-2|TRBD1|few|TRBJ1-4
TGTGCCAGCAGCCTTGGACAGGGGTGGGAAAAACTGTTTTTT
CASSLGQGWEKLFF